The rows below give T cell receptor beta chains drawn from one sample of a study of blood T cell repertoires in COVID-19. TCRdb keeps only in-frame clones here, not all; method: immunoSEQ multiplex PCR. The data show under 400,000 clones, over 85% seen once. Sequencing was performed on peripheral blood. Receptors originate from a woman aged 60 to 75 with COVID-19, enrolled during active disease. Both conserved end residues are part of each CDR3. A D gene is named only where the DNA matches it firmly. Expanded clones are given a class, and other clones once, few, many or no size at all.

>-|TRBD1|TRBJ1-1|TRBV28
TGTGCCAGCAGTTTATCAGGGGGAGCTTTCTTT
CASSLSGGAFF
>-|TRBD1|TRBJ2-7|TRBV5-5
TGTGCCAGCAGCTTGTCTACCGGGACAGGCGACGAGCAGTACTTC
CASSLSTGTGDEQYF
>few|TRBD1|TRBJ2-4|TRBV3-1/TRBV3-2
TGTGCCAGCAGCGCATCCGGGACAGGGCTAGCCAAAAACATTCAGTACTTC
CASSASGTGLAKNIQYF
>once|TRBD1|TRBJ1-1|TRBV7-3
TGTGCCAGCAGCTTAAGGGGGACAGGGGGCTTGACTGAAGCTTTCTTT
CASSLRGTGGLTEAFF
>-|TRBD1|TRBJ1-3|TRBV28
TGTGCCAGCATCGTAGGGGGCAATGGAAACACCATATATTTT
CASIVGGNGNTIYF
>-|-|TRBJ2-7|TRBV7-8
TGTGCCAGCAGCTTACCAGGGCTCAGCGACTACGAGCAGTACTTC
CASSLPGLSDYEQYF
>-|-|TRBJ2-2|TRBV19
TGTGCCAGTAGATTTGTGACAGTATTCGCGAACACCGGGGAGCTGTTTTTT
CASRFVTVFANTGELFF
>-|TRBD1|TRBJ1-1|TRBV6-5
TGTGCCAGCAAGGACAGGGCTTCTGAAGCTTTCTTT
CASKDRASEAFF
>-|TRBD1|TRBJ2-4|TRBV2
TGTGCCAGCACCAACCCGGACAGGGGTTTGAAAAACATTCAGTACTTC
CASTNPDRGLKNIQYF
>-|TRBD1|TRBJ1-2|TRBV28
TGTGCCAGCAGTTTAATAGGGGGCGGCGCCTACACCTTC
CASSLIGGGAYTF
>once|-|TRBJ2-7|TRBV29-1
TGCAGCGCCCGAGGTGTTTACGAGCAGTACTTC
CSARGVYEQYF
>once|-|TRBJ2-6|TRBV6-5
TGTGCCAGCACCGGACAACTCTCTGGGGCCAACGTCCTGACTTTC
CASTGQLSGANVLTF
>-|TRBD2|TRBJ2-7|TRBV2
TGTGCCAGCAGTGTCCGGACTAGCGGGGGTGAGACCTACGAGCAGTACTTC
CASSVRTSGGETYEQYF
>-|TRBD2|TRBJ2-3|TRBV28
TGTGCCAGCAGTCCACCGACTAGCGTGGATACGCAGTATTTT
CASSPPTSVDTQYF
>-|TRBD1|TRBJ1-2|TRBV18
TGTGCCAGCTCTCCGGGACAGGGGGTTCGCAGTGATGGCTACACCTTC
CASSPGQGVRSDGYTF
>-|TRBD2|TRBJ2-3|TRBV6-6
TGTGCCAGCAGTCTTTGGGGGCGGGGGGGCCGTGCAGATACGCAGTATTTT
CASSLWGRGGRADTQYF
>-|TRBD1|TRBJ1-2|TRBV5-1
TGCGCCAGCAGCTTGGCTACAGGGGTCTATGGCTACACCTTC
CASSLATGVYGYTF
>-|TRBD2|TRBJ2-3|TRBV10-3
TGTGCCATCAGTGAACAAGCGGGGGGCACAGATACGCAGTATTTT
CAISEQAGGTDTQYF